This T cell receptor beta chain stems from a study of CD8 T cells in ankylosing spondylitis. General observations from the study: Reportedly, disease-linked clones are significantly enriched in ankylosing spondylitis patients' matched synovial fluid. Prior literature has documented some motif variants in synovial fluid and blood from reactive arthritis. Seemingly characteristic of ankylosing spondylitis blood was a TCR beta motif consisting of about 8 highly homologous variants. Peripheral blood held disease-linked clones only at relatively low frequency, and these were CD8+.

The V end lost 6 bases, the J end lost 7 bases, and 20 bases lay between the germline ends. The CDR3 is 15 amino acids. Germline CDR1 SGHRS, CDR2 YFSETQ. Preparation of TCR beta libraries was done by quantitative 5'-RACE with molecular barcodes. TCRdb fed the 5' RACE reads into MiXCR, producing one record per CDR3 protein. There are over 400,000 distinct CDR3 sequences in the sample; roughly a quarter occur only once, and under 0.9% lies in the top ten. This clonotype was counted between two and nine times. Its antigen is as yet unknown. The specimen was blood, either unsorted or a sorted T cell fraction (not recorded which). The TCR originated in a male donor with ankylosing spondylitis. The chain combines TRBV5-1 with TRBJ2-1; D is unresolved. DNA for the CDR3: TGCGCCAGCACCCCGAGCTCAGCGTCTATTAATGAGCAGTTCTTC. This codes for CASTPSSASINEQFF.